This is a list of T cell receptor beta chains from one sample in a study of shared clonotypes between healthy human individuals. The protocol was immunoSEQ multiplex PCR, while the TCRdb copy is restricted to in-frame clones and leaves out a portion. The sample records about 1.4 million clones, 95% to 97% being singletons. Sequencing was done on a sample of naive CD4+ T cells sorted from blood. The receptors originated from a man younger than 45 in good health. The CDR3 runs from the conserved cysteine through the conserved F or W. A D gene is named only where the DNA matches it firmly. Size is omitted from some rows. Given values are once, few, many or a class for expanded clones.

V	length	size	D	J	DNA	CDR3
TRBV6-1	15	-	-	TRBJ1-2	TGTGCCAGCAGTGAAGAAGTAAACGTACTCTATGGCTACACCTTC	CASSEEVNVLYGYTF
TRBV7-6	17	-	-	TRBJ2-3	TGTGCCAGCAGCTTAGCGGCGATAGGGGGGTACACAGATACGCAGTATTTT	CASSLAAIGGYTDTQYF
TRBV11-2	15	-	-	TRBJ1-4	TGTGCCAGCAGCTTAGGAAGCAGGGTCGGTGAAAAACTGTTTTTT	CASSLGSRVGEKLFF
TRBV6-6	13	-	-	TRBJ1-1	TGTGCCAGCAGTTACCCAGATAACACTGAAGCTTTCTTT	CASSYPDNTEAFF
TRBV11-3	13	-	TRBD1	TRBJ2-1	TGTGCCAGCAGCTTGACAGGGTACAATGAGCAGTTCTTC	CASSLTGYNEQFF
TRBV11-2	17	-	-	TRBJ2-2	TGTGCCAGCAGCATCGGCCCCGGTCTGACTTCCACCGGGGAGCTGTTTTTT	CASSIGPGLTSTGELFF
TRBV7-7	16	-	-	TRBJ2-6	TGTGCTAGCAGCCCTCGAGGGGGCTCTGGGGCCAACGTCCTGACTTTC	CASSPRGGSGANVLTF
TRBV6-1	13	-	-	TRBJ1-3	TGTGCCAGCAGTGAAGTCGTGAGAAACACCATATATTTT	CASSEVVRNTIYF
TRBV19	14	-	-	TRBJ2-1	TGTGCCAGTAGTCCCAGGAAAGCCTACAATGAGCAGTTCTTC	CASSPRKAYNEQFF
TRBV7-2	14	-	-	TRBJ2-3	TGTGCCACCAGCGTTGTGGGGCGCACAGATACGCAGTATTTT	CATSVVGRTDTQYF
TRBV5-6	17	-	TRBD2	TRBJ2-1	TGTGCCAGCAGCTTGGAAGAGACTAGCGGGAGAAGTGGTGAGCAGTTCTTC	CASSLEETSGRSGEQFF
TRBV9	17	-	TRBD2	TRBJ2-1	TGTGCCAGCAGCGCCCTTGGGGGAGCGGGAGTTGTCAATGAGCAGTTCTTC	CASSALGGAGVVNEQFF
TRBV5-4	15	-	-	TRBJ2-5	TGTGCCAGCAGCTTGGGGGCAGGGGAACGAGAGACCCAGTACTTC	CASSLGAGERETQYF
TRBV14	15	-	-	TRBJ2-2	TGTGCCAGCAGCAGGGGCTTCGCGAACACCGGGGAGCTGTTTTTT	CASSRGFANTGELFF
TRBV29-1	12	-	-	TRBJ1-1	TGCAGCGTTGAAAACAGGGCCACTGAAGCTTTCTTT	CSVENRATEAFF
TRBV15	17	-	TRBD2	TRBJ2-3	TGTGCCACCAGCAGAGATCTACTAGCGGGAGTTGCAGATACGCAGTATTTT	CATSRDLLAGVADTQYF
TRBV5-1	16	-	TRBD2	TRBJ2-1	TGCGCCAGCAGTCTCCGGCGGGAGGGCCGGCGGAGTAGTCTGTTCTTC	CASSLRREGRRSSLFF
TRBV6-5	14	-	-	TRBJ2-7	TGTGCCAGCAGTTACACAGGGACTTTGAATGAGCAGTACTTC	CASSYTGTLNEQYF
TRBV28	13	-	-	TRBJ1-2	TGTGCCAGCAGTTTAAGGTCTGGGTATGGCTACACCTTC	CASSLRSGYGYTF
TRBV28	17	-	TRBD1	TRBJ1-1	TGTGCCAGCAGTTTACGAAGGACAGGGGAGGGCTTCACTGAAGCTTTCTTT	CASSLRRTGEGFTEAFF
TRBV9	14	-	-	TRBJ1-1	TGTGCCAGCAGCGTAGGACCCCAAAACACTGAAGCTTTCTTT	CASSVGPQNTEAFF
TRBV5-6	14	-	-	TRBJ2-7	TGTGCCAGCAGCCCCCTAGATCTTCACTACGAGCAGTACTTC	CASSPLDLHYEQYF
TRBV18	14	few	-	TRBJ2-2	TGTGCCAGCACCCTACAGGGGAACACCGGGGAGCTGTTTTTT	CASTLQGNTGELFF
TRBV28	16	-	TRBD2	TRBJ2-1	TGTGCCAGCAGTTTATCAACTAGCGGTCCTTACAATGAGCAGTTCTTC	CASSLSTSGPYNEQFF
TRBV30	12	-	-	TRBJ2-7	TGTGCCTGGGCCGGTTCTCCGTACGAGCAGTACTTC	CAWAGSPYEQYF
TRBV29-1	12	-	-	TRBJ2-7	TGCAGCGCGGGCCCCCAGGCCTACGAGCAGTACTTC	CSAGPQAYEQYF
TRBV28	13	-	-	TRBJ1-2	TGTGCCAGCCGCGCGGGACGGAACTATGGCTACACCTTC	CASRAGRNYGYTF
TRBV5-1	17	-	-	TRBJ2-2	TGCGCCAGCAGTACCCCGAAGGGACACATGAACACCGGGGAGCTGTTTTTT	CASSTPKGHMNTGELFF
TRBV19	16	-	TRBD2	TRBJ2-3	TGTGCCAGTAGTATAATTCCCCGGCTAGCGGGAGGAACGCAGTATTTT	CASSIIPRLAGGTQYF
TRBV30	15	-	TRBD1	TRBJ2-7	TGTGCCTGGAATGAAGGGACAGGGGGTGCCTACGAGCAGTACTTC	CAWNEGTGGAYEQYF
TRBV10-1	13	-	-	TRBJ1-1	TGCGCCAGCAGTGCTCGGCGGAACACTGAAGCTTTCTTT	CASSARRNTEAFF
TRBV19	11	-	TRBD1	TRBJ2-1	TGTGCCACACGAGGGGGCAAAAAGCAGTTCTTC	CATRGGKKQFF
TRBV5-6	18	-	-	TRBJ2-2	TGTGCCAGCAGCTTGGGCCTAGCGTCCCTTTGGTCCGCCGGGGAGCTGTTTTTT	CASSLGLASLWSAGELFF
TRBV28	12	-	-	TRBJ1-2	TGTGCCAGCTTATCGGCAGGTAAAGGCTACACCTTC	CASLSAGKGYTF
TRBV19	14	-	TRBD2	TRBJ2-1	TGTGCCAGTAGGGGGACTAGCAACAACAATGAGCAGTTCTTC	CASRGTSNNNEQFF
TRBV27	16	once	TRBD2	TRBJ2-1	TGTGCCAGCAGTCTGCTTACTAGCGGGGTTTACAATGAGCAGTTCTTC	CASSLLTSGVYNEQFF
TRBV7-8	16	-	TRBD2	TRBJ2-1	TGTGCCAGCAGCTTAACTAGCGGAACCACCTACAATGAGCAGTTCTTC	CASSLTSGTTYNEQFF